One sample yielded the 18 T cell receptor beta chains listed below, sequenced in a study of blood T cells in healthy people across ages. PCR was performed a second time for 7 to 11 cycles using a sample-barcoded 5' primer and a J-beta primer mix. TCRdb fed the 5' RACE reads into MiXCR, producing one record per CDR3 protein. The sample has hundreds of thousands of distinct CDR3 sequences, 25% to 35% seen once. The material sequenced was blood. Receptors were obtained from a woman at least 80 years old in good health.

This clonotype has just a few counts. At one end the junction does not follow the germline gene, possibly because of a read error. V and J are TRBV18 and TRBJ2-3, with TRBD2 matching 12 bases. This CDR3 has 18 amino acids. Germline V CDR1 and CDR2: KGHSH, LQKENI. Written as DNA, the CDR3 is TGTGCCGGCTCACGCAAAGGACTAGCGGGGACAAGCACAGATACGCAGTATTTT. It is translated as CAGSRKGLAGTSTDTQYF.

This clonotype has a count of ten or more. V is TRBV7-9 and J is TRBJ1-2; D is ambiguous. CDR1 and CDR2 (germline): SEHNR, FQNEAQ (reference sequence). The length of the CDR3 is 16 residues. Deletions cut 4 bases from V and 1 base from J, with 16 bases between. The CDR3 DNA reads as TGTGCCAGCAGCTCACGTCGGACCGAAAATAACTATGGCTACACCTTC. Translating gives CASSSRRTENNYGYTF.

This sequence joins TRBV11-3 and TRBJ1-2, with 7 bases aligning to TRBD1. CDR1 and CDR2 (germline): SGHNT, YENEEA. The CDR3 loop spans 14 amino acids. The J segment lost 2 bases and the V segment lost 5 bases, leaving 5 bases of the junction unmatched. In nucleotides, the CDR3 is TGTGCCAGCAGCAAAGGACAGGAGAACTATGGCTACACCTTC. It specifies CASSKGQENYGYTF.

In its sample, this clonotype was seen many times. The chain has TRBV6-1 and TRBJ2-3; D is ambiguous. This CDR3 is 13 amino acids long. Germline CDR1 and CDR2: MNHNS and SASEGT. Trimming took 1 base from V and 3 from J, leaving 5 bases between them. This CDR3 reads CASSEVGTDTQYF. DNA of the CDR3: TGTGCCAGCAGTGAAGTTGGGACAGATACGCAGTATTTT.

This rearrangement joins TRBV20-1 to TRBJ2-7, with 10 bases fitting TRBD1. The CDR3 loop spans 14 amino acids. J was trimmed by 7 bases and V by 6 bases; bases with no gene match: 12. Per germline, CDR1 DFQATT and CDR2 SNEGSKA (reference sequence). As DNA, the CDR3 is TGCAGTGCCATTTCGACAGGGGGCGCGGGAGAGCAGTACTTC. This sequence encodes CSAISTGGAGEQYF.

The chain has TRBV20-1 and TRBJ2-7; 10 bases match TRBD1. The germline V gene has CDR1 DFQATT and CDR2 SNEGSKA (reference sequence). The CDR3 length is 15 residues. With V trimmed by 0 bases and J by 4 bases, 6 bases remained unmatched. CDR3 in DNA: TGCAGTGCTAGAGATCCGGGACAGGGGAATTACGAGCAGTACTTC. Its protein is CSARDPGQGNYEQYF.

This chain links TRBV6-1 with TRBJ1-6, with D hard to call. The CDR3 spans 11 residues. V was cut by 8 bases and J by 6 bases, with 5 bases left in between. The germline CDR1 and CDR2 sequences are MNHNS and SASEGT. The CDR3: CASQLNSPLHF. The CDR3, as DNA: TGTGCCAGCCAACTTAATTCACCCCTCCACTTT.

This clonotype was seen ten or more times. This chain links TRBV7-9 with TRBJ2-3, with no clear D. V dropped 1 base and J dropped 0 bases, with 5 bases sitting between them. Germline V CDR1 and CDR2: SEHNR, FQNEAQ (reference sequence). The CDR3 runs to 14 residues. The DNA for the CDR3 is TGTGCCAGCAGCTTAGAAATAAGCACAGATACGCAGTATTTT. The encoded protein is CASSLEISTDTQYF. Full variable domain (remainder filled in from reference TRBV7-9 and TRBJ2-3): DTGVSQNPRHKITKRGQNVTFRCDPISEHNRLYWYRQTLGQGPEFLTYFQNEAQLEKSRLLSDRFSAERPKGSFSTLEIQRTEQGDSAMYLCASSLEISTDTQYFGPGTRLTVL.

This clonotype came up many times. The V gene is TRBV7-9, the J gene TRBJ1-2, with 8 nucleotides matching TRBD1. J lost 4 bases, V lost 3 bases, and 7 bases had no gene match. In germline, CDR1 is SEHNR, CDR2 FQNEAQ (reference sequence). The CDR3 covers 15 residues. The CDR3 reads CASSFVDRGSYGYTF. The DNA for the CDR3 is TGTGCCAGCAGCTTCGTTGACAGGGGAAGCTATGGCTACACCTTC. The entire variable domain, with the rest obtained from reference TRBV7-9 and TRBJ1-2, is as follows: DTGVSQNPRHKITKRGQNVTFRCDPISEHNRLYWYRQTLGQGPEFLTYFQNEAQLEKSRLLSDRFSAERPKGSFSTLEIQRTEQGDSAMYLCASSFVDRGSYGYTFGSGTRLTVV.

Details on this clonotype: One junction end does not reproduce the germline sequence, and a read error may be involved. The rearrangement uses TRBV6-2 or TRBV6-3 and TRBJ1-5; D possibly corresponds to TRBD1 (5 bases). Germline CDR1 MNHEY, CDR2 SVGEGT. The CDR3 has 16 amino acids. The CDR3 spells CASRNLRDYSNQPRHF. CDR3 in DNA: TGTGCCAGCAGGAACCTCAGGGATTACAGCAATCAGCCCCGGCATTTT.

This clonotype was picked up many times. CDR3 in amino acids: CASSPGGVRQETQYF. The CDR3 nucleotides are TGTGCCAGCTCACCGGGCGGGGTGAGACAAGAGACCCAGTACTTC. The chain has TRBV18 and TRBJ2-5; possibly TRBD2 for D (6 bases). V shed 3 bases and J shed 2 bases, with 13 bases lying between them. Germline assignment: CDR1 KGHSH and CDR2 LQKENI. This CDR3 has 15 residues.

Concerning this clonotype: A single base separates this from a much larger clone, so it may be a read error. The V gene is TRBV20-1, the J gene TRBJ2-4; D tentatively reads TRBD1 or TRBD2 (5 bases each). The last part of the DNA fits TRBJ2-7 better; the J call may be wrong. CDR1 and CDR2 from the germline V gene are DFQATT and SNEGSKA (reference sequence). The CDR3 contains 15 residues. CDR3 in DNA: TGCAGTGCTAGTCGGTCACGGGGCCTTACCTACGAGCAGTACTTC. Translated, it gives CSASRSRGLTYEQYF.

This chain connects TRBV11-3 to TRBJ2-1, with 7 bases fitting TRBD2. The tail of the sequence fits TRBJ2-7 better, so the J call may be wrong. The length of the CDR3 is 15 residues. Germline V gene sequence: CDR1 SGHNT, CDR2 YENEEA. CDR3 protein: CASSLAGGYNNEQYF. The CDR3 DNA reads TGTGCCAGCAGCTTAGCCGGGGGGTATAACAATGAGCAGTACTTC.

This clonotype was found many times. The rearrangement uses TRBV7-9 and TRBJ2-3; D is undetermined. CDR3 length: 14 amino acids. Germline V gene sequence: CDR1 SEHNR, CDR2 FQNEAQ (reference sequence). The ends were cut back, 6 bases at V and 0 bases at J, with 10 bases in the middle. The CDR3 region has the DNA TGTGCCAGCAGAGGGCACCGTAGCACAGATACGCAGTATTTT. As protein: CASRGHRSTDTQYF.

Of note for this clonotype: A much bigger clone sits one base away, suggesting this may be a read error. The genes are TRBV6-5 and TRBJ2-5; the D gene is possibly TRBD2 (5 bases). CDR1 and CDR2 from the germline V gene are MNHEY and SVGAGI. The CDR3 consists of 16 residues. CDR3 in DNA: TGTTCCAGCAGGCGCAGTGGCAGCCGGGGAAAGGAGACCCAGTACTTC. Its translation: CSSRRSGSRGKETQYF.

This clonotype was counted at least ten times. The CDR3 loop reads CSVEDRTGGVETQYF. CDR3 bases: TGCAGCGTTGAAGATCGGACAGGGGGGGTGGAGACCCAGTACTTC. V usage is TRBV29-1 and J usage is TRBJ2-5, with 10 bases lining up with TRBD1. With V trimmed by 0 bases and J by 5 bases, 6 bases remained unmatched. The CDR3 spans 15 residues. CDR1 SQVTM and CDR2 ANQGSEA come from the germline V gene.

This clonotype was observed many times. This may come from a read error, since a much larger clone is one base off. This chain uses TRBV9 with TRBJ2-7; TRBD1 agrees at 8 bases. There are 13 residues in the CDR3. CDR1 is SGDLS and CDR2 is YYNGEE in the germline V gene. V lost 3 bases, J lost 6 bases, and 5 bases stayed unmatched. As DNA, the CDR3 is TGTGCCAGCAGCGGCGGGACAGGTAGCGAGCAGTACTTC. Translated: CASSGGTGSEQYF.

The chain joins TRBV2 to TRBJ1-5; D gene uncertain. V lost 6 bases and J lost 4, with 10 bases in between. CDR3 length equals 13 residues. Germline V gene lookup returns CDR1 SNHLY and CDR2 FYNNEI. CDR3 residues: CASRVTVNQPQHF. The CDR3 DNA follows: TGTGCCAGCAGGGTTACGGTGAATCAGCCCCAGCATTTT.